One sample yielded the 5 T cell receptor beta chains listed below, sequenced in a study of shared clonotypes between healthy human individuals. TCRdb keeps only in-frame clones here, not all; method: immunoSEQ multiplex PCR. In the table there are about 2.3 million clones, 85% to 95% of which are singletons. Sequencing was done on a sample of naive CD4+ T cells from PBMCs. The sample's subset: CD45RA+ positively selected. These receptors originate from a man between 18 and 35 years old in good health. Some clones in this sample may be carry-over from other donors' samples.

The chain is built from TRBV19 and TRBJ2-1; D is ambiguous. V lost 3 bases and J lost 4, with 10 bases in between. This CDR3 spans 14 amino acids. Germline values: CDR1 LNHDA, CDR2 SQIVND (reference sequence). The CDR3 spells CASSMDLKYNEQFF. CDR3 coding DNA: TGTGCCAGTAGTATGGACCTCAAATACAATGAGCAGTTCTTC.

This chain links TRBV5-1 with TRBJ1-2, with 9 bases identical to TRBD1. The CDR3 is 13 residues long. After removal of 2 bases from V and 6 bases from J, the junction contained 2 bases not matched to a gene. CDR1 and CDR2 (germline): SGHRS, YFSETQ. CDR3 coding DNA: TGCGCCAGCAGCTTTGGGGACAGGGATGGCTACACCTTC. It translates to CASSFGDRDGYTF.

The chain carries TRBV15 and TRBJ2-3; D might be TRBD2 (5 bases). This CDR3 has 15 amino acids. CDR1 is LNHNV, CDR2 YYDKDF, per germline (reference sequence). V gave up 1 base and J gave up 0 bases, with 8 bases separating them. CDR3 in amino acids: CATSRGGYSTDTQYF. The CDR3 DNA reads as TGTGCCACCAGCAGAGGAGGGTATAGCACAGATACGCAGTATTTT.

V usage is TRBV27 and J usage is TRBJ2-7; 12 bases fit TRBD1. Germline V CDR1 and CDR2: MNHEY, SMNVEV (reference sequence). The CDR3 runs to 19 residues. The ends lost 2 bases at V and 0 bases at J; junction bases unmatched: 11. CDR3 DNA sequence: TGTGCCAGCAGTTTAACCGGGACAGGGGGCCGACCTAGCTCCTACGAGCAGTACTTC. Amino acids: CASSLTGTGGRPSSYEQYF.

The rearrangement uses TRBV28 and TRBJ2-5; D might be TRBD2 (5 bases). V was cut by 4 bases and J by 9 bases, with 21 bases left in between. CDR3 length equals 15 residues. The germline CDR1 and CDR2 sequences are MDHEN and SYDVKM. The CDR3 loop reads CASSSWTGVPEAQYF. DNA for the CDR3: TGTGCCAGCAGTTCGTGGACTGGAGTCCCTGAGGCCCAGTACTTC.